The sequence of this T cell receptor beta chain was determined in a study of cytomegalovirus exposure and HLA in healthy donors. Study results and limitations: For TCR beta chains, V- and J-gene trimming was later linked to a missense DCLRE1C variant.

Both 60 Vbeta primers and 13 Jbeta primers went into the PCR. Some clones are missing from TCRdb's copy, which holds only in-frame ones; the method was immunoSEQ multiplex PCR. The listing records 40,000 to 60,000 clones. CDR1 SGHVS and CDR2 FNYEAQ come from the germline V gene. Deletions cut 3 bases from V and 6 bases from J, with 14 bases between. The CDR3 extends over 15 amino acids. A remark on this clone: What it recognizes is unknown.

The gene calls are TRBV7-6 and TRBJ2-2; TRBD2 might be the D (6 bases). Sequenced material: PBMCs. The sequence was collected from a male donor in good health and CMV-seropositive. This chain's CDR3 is CASSLGAGMAGELFF. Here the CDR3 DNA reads TGTGCCAGCAGCTTGGGCGCGGGGATGGCCGGGGAGCTGTTTTTT.